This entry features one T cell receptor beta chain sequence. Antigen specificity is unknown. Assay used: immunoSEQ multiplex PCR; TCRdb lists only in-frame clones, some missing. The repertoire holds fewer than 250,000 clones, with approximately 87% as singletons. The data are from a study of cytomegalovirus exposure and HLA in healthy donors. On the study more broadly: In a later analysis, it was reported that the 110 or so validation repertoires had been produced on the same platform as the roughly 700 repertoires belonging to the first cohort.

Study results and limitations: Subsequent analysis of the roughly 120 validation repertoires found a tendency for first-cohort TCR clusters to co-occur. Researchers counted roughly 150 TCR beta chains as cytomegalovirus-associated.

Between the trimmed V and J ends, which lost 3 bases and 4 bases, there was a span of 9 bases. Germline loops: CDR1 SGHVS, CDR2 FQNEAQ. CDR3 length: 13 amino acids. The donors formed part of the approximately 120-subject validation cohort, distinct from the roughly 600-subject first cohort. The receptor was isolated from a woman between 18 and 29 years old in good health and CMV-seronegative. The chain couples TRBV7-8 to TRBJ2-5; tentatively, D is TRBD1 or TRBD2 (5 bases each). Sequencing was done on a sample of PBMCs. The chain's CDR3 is CASSLGERETQYF. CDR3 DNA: TGTGCCAGCAGCTTGGGGGAAAGAGAGACCCAGTACTTC. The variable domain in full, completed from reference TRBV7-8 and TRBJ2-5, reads GAGVSQSPRYKVAKRGQDVALRCDPISGHVSLFWYQQALGQGPEFLTYFQNEAQLDKSGLPSDRFFAERPEGSVSTLKIQRTQQEDSAVYLCASSLGERETQYFGPGTRLLVL.